These 10 T cell receptor beta chains were sequenced from one sample in a study of T cells expressing NK-cell markers. TCRdb reworked the 5' RACE reads into one entry per CDR3 protein, no DNA. The repertoire table contains around 470,000 distinct CDR3 sequences. Material for sequencing was blood T cells: a sorted CD56 or NKG2C T cell subset, CD4+ or CD8+ T cells, or bulk PBMC T cells (not recorded which). Source of these receptors: a woman in her 50s in good health.

The V and J genes are TRBV20-1 and TRBJ2-3; the D call of TRBD1 rests on TCRdb alone, since no DNA is present to check it. Germline V gives CDR1 DFQATT, CDR2 SNEGSKA (reference sequence). The CDR3 consists of 15 residues. The CDR3 here is CSASGTGVMTDTQYF.

V usage is TRBV5-1 and J usage is TRBJ2-1; absent DNA, TCRdb's TRBD2 call cannot be checked. Germline V lookup: CDR1 SGHRS, CDR2 YFSETQ. The CDR3 is 15 amino acids. CDR3 sequence: CASSWLGTVYNEQFF.

CDR3 region: CASSQGVVIAGELFF. This chain connects TRBV4-1 to TRBJ2-2. The CDR3 length is 15 residues. CDR1 is MGHRA, CDR2 YSYEKL, per germline.

The J gene is TRBJ2-7, the V gene TRBV6-6; TCRdb picks TRBD2, but there is no DNA to check that call. Looked up from germline, CDR1 is MNHNY and CDR2 is SVGAGI (reference sequence). The CDR3 contains 18 residues. CDR3 in amino acids: CASRFGGTSGEAAYEQYF.

V gene TRBV6-5 combines with J gene TRBJ1-2; with no DNA, the TCRdb D assignment of TRBD1 cannot be verified. This CDR3 contains 17 residues. Germline CDR1 reads MNHEY; CDR2 reads SVGAGI. The CDR3 region is CASSYSGFRGQNYGYTF.

The chain joins TRBV11-2 to TRBJ1-1; without DNA, the TCRdb call of TRBD1 cannot be checked. The CDR3 spans 17 residues. Germline V lookup: CDR1 SGHAT, CDR2 FQNNGV. The chain's CDR3 is CASRPSRDRGIIVEAFF.

The chain couples TRBV7-9 to TRBJ1-1; there is no DNA to check the TCRdb D call of TRBD1. Germline V CDR1 and CDR2: SEHNR, FQNEAQ (reference sequence). There are 17 residues in the CDR3. The CDR3 sequence is CASSLERMLRGNTEAFF.

The V and J genes are TRBV9 and TRBJ1-1. The CDR3 consists of 15 residues. Looked up from germline, CDR1 is SGDLS and CDR2 is YYNGEE. This CDR3 reads CASSSPDTGNTEAFF.

The J gene is TRBJ1-6, the V gene TRBV30. The germline V gene has CDR1 GTSNPN and CDR2 SVGIG (reference sequence). The length of the CDR3 is 14 residues. CDR3 residues: CAWSVLRGNSPLHF. Full variable domain (remainder filled in from reference TRBV30 and TRBJ1-6): SQTIHQWPATLVQPVGSPLSLECTVEGTSNPNLYWYRQAAGRGLQLLFYSVGIGQISSEVPQNLSASRPQDRQFILSSKKLLLSDSGFYLCAWSVLRGNSPLHFGNGTRLTVT.

The rearrangement links TRBV5-1 to TRBJ1-6; TCRdb returns TRBD1, unconfirmable since there is no DNA. This CDR3 has 15 residues. Germline CDR1 reads SGHRS; CDR2 reads YFSETQ. The CDR3 protein is CASSLEGQGGSPLHF.